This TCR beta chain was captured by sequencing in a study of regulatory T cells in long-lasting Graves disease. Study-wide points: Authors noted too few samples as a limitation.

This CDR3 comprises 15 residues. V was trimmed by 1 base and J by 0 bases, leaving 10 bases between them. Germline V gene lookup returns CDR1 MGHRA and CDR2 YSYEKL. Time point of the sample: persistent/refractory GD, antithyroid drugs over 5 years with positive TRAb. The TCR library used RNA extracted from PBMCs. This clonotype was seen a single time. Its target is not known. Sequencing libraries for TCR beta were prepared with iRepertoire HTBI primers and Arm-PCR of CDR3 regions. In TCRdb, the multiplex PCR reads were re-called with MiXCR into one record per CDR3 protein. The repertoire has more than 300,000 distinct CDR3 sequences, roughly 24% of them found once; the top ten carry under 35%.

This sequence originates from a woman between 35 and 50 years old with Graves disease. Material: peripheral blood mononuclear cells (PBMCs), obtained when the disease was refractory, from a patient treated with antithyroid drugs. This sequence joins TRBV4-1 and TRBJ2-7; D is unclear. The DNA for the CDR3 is TGCGCCAGCAGCCAAGTTATCGCGATCTCCTACGAGCAGTACTTC. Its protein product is CASSQVIAISYEQYF.